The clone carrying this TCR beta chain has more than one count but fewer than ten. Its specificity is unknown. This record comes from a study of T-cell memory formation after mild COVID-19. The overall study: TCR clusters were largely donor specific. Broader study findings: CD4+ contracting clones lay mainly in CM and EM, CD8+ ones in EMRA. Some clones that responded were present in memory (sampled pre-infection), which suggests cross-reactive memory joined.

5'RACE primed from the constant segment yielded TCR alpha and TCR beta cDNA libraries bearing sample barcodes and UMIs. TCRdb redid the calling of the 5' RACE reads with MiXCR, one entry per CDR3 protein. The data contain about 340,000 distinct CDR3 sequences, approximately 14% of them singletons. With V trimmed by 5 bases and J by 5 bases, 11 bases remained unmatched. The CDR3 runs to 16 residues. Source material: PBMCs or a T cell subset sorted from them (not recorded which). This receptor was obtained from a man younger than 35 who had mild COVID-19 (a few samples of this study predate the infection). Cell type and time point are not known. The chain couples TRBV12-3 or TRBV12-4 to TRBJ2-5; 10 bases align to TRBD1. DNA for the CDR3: TGTGCCAGCAGTCCTACTAGGACAGGGGGTTGGGAGACCCAGTACTTC. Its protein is CASSPTRTGGWETQYF.